The 14 T cell receptor beta chains presented below share a single source sample, sequenced in a study of CD8 T cells in ankylosing spondylitis. TCRdb itself ran the 5' RACE reads through MiXCR, one entry per CDR3 protein. The sample holds about 360,000 distinct CDR3 sequences, 20% to 25% seen once. The specimen was blood, either unsorted or a sorted T cell fraction (not recorded which). All receptors derive from a male donor with ankylosing spondylitis or in good health (not recorded which).

This chain connects TRBV28 to TRBJ2-7; D might be TRBD1 (6 bases). CDR3 length equals 14 residues. V dropped 5 bases and J dropped 2 bases, with 13 bases sitting between them. Germline V gives CDR1 MDHEN, CDR2 SYDVKM. Here the CDR3 reads CASSPRQVTYEQYF. CDR3 nucleotides: TGTGCCAGCAGTCCGAGACAGGTAACCTACGAGCAGTACTTC.

This clonotype has a handful of counts. The chain couples TRBV2 to TRBJ2-1; either TRBD1 or TRBD2 may fit D (5 bases each). Germline V gene data show CDR1 as SNHLY and CDR2 as FYNNEI. V gave up 6 bases and J gave up 5 bases, with 14 bases separating them. This CDR3 spans 14 amino acids. The CDR3 is CASSQGPRHNEQFF. CDR3 coding DNA: TGTGCCAGCAGCCAGGGACCACGTCACAATGAGCAGTTCTTC.

This clonotype was counted many times. This chain joins TRBV12-3 or TRBV12-4 and TRBJ2-1, with D possibly TRBD2 on 5 matching bases. The CDR3 length is 14 residues. Trimming pared 4 bases from V and 3 bases from J, leaving 10 bases between. The CDR3 here is CASSSLAGYNEQFF. The DNA of the CDR3 is TGTGCCAGCAGTTCGTTGGCGGGCTACAATGAGCAGTTCTTC.

This clonotype was detected a few times. The chain employs TRBV12-3 or TRBV12-4 and TRBJ2-7; no definite D call. Trimming stripped 5 bases from V and 3 bases from J, with 8 bases between. This CDR3 has 12 residues. The CDR3 reads CASSAYSYEQYF. The DNA of the CDR3 is TGTGCCAGCAGTGCTTACAGCTACGAGCAGTACTTC.

This clonotype was counted between two and nine times. The chain recombines TRBV12-3 or TRBV12-4 with TRBJ2-2; D gene uncertain. The CDR3 contains 18 residues. Deletions cut 5 bases from V and 2 bases from J, with 21 bases between. The CDR3 protein is CASSHSRSLGRNTGELFF. Written as DNA, the CDR3 is TGTGCCAGCAGTCACTCACGGTCCCTCGGTCGAAACACCGGGGAGCTGTTTTTT.

This chain connects TRBV20-1 to TRBJ2-1; 7 bases are a match to TRBD1. V was pared by 3 bases and J by 5 bases, with 10 bases of the junction left unmatched. The germline V gene has CDR1 DFQATT and CDR2 SNEGSKA (reference sequence). This CDR3 has 15 amino acids. This CDR3 reads CSASDHGTVDNEQFF. In nucleotides, the CDR3 is TGCAGTGCTAGCGACCACGGGACAGTCGACAATGAGCAGTTCTTC.

This clonotype was seen only a few times. The chain carries TRBV7-9 and TRBJ2-1, with D tentatively TRBD1 (5 bases). The CDR3 loop spans 15 amino acids. The ends were cut back, 5 bases at V and 0 bases at J, with 11 bases in the middle. Germline CDR1 reads SEHNR; CDR2 reads FQNEAQ (reference sequence). The CDR3: CASSADSHSYNEQFF. Written as DNA, the CDR3 is TGTGCCAGCAGCGCCGACAGCCACTCCTACAATGAGCAGTTCTTC. Full variable domain (outside the CDR3, taken from reference TRBV7-9 and TRBJ2-1): DTGVSQNPRHKITKRGQNVTFRCDPISEHNRLYWYRQTLGQGPEFLTYFQNEAQLEKSRLLSDRFSAERPKGSFSTLEIQRTEQGDSAMYLCASSADSHSYNEQFFGPGTRLTVL.

The rearrangement links TRBV6-5 to TRBJ2-4; D call uncertain. The V end lost 0 bases, the J end lost 6 bases, and 6 bases lay between the germline ends. The CDR3 has 13 amino acids. Germline CDR1 MNHEY, CDR2 SVGAGI. The CDR3 bases are TGTGCCAGCAGTTACTCGCGCGGAAACATTCAGTACTTC. It specifies CASSYSRGNIQYF.

This clonotype came up a few times. The rearrangement uses TRBV29-1 and TRBJ2-2, with D perhaps given as TRBD1 or TRBD2 (6 bases each). This CDR3 contains 13 residues. Trimming took 8 bases from V and 7 from J, leaving 17 bases between them. CDR1 SQVTM and CDR2 ANQGSEA come from the germline V gene. The CDR3 DNA is TGCAGCATTCGCCGGGGGCTGGGCGGGGAGCTGTTTTTT. The encoded protein is CSIRRGLGGELFF.

The chain carries TRBV20-1 and TRBJ2-7; 12 bases map to TRBD2. The CDR3 is 13 amino acids. Unmatched junction bases numbered 4, after V lost 6 bases and J lost 4 bases. The germline gives CDR1 DFQATT, CDR2 SNEGSKA (reference sequence). In nucleotides, the CDR3 is TGCAGTGCCGGTACTAGCGGGGGGTACGAGCAGTACTTC. Its protein is CSAGTSGGYEQYF.

This chain uses TRBV4-1 with TRBJ2-7; D unclear. Germline V gene sequence: CDR1 MGHRA, CDR2 YSYEKL. The CDR3 spans 16 residues. V lost 2 bases, J lost 0 bases, and 14 bases lay in between. This CDR3 is CASSQISPDSSYEQYF. In nucleotides, the CDR3 is TGCGCCAGCAGCCAAATATCGCCAGATTCCTCCTACGAGCAGTACTTC.

The J gene is TRBJ2-4, the V gene TRBV4-1; the match to TRBD1 covers 8 bases. The trim removed 3 bases at V and 7 bases at J, leaving 5 bases unmatched. CDR1 is MGHRA and CDR2 is YSYEKL in the germline V gene. The CDR3 length is 14 residues. In DNA form, the CDR3 reads TGCGCCAGCAGCCAGGACAGGGAACGGAACATTCAGTACTTC. Translating gives CASSQDRERNIQYF.

The genes are TRBV2 and TRBJ2-7; possible D gene TRBD1, 6 bases. This CDR3 region has 15 residues. CDR1 is SNHLY and CDR2 is FYNNEI in the germline V gene. The germline V and J ends were trimmed by 6 bases and 5 bases, with 20 bases remaining between them. The CDR3 nucleotides are TGTGCCAGCAGCGACGGTGCAGGGGTTCTCGACGAGCAGTACTTC. It encodes CASSDGAGVLDEQYF.

This clonotype showed up just a few times. The chain uses TRBV20-1 and TRBJ2-3; TRBD2 aligns across 9 bases. The CDR3 runs to 14 residues. From germline, CDR1 is DFQATT and CDR2 SNEGSKA (reference sequence). J gave up 6 bases and V 3 bases, and 7 bases lay outside the gene matches. The CDR3 region is CSARMAGGPDTQYF. DNA of the CDR3: TGCAGTGCTAGGATGGCGGGGGGGCCGGATACGCAGTATTTT.